These 22 T cell receptor beta chains share one sample of origin, sequenced in a study of blood T cell repertoires in COVID-19. Measured with immunoSEQ multiplex PCR; TCRdb has only the in-frame clones, and not every one. The data contain over 50,000 clones, over 55% of them seen just once; the ten biggest clones take up approximately 4.8%. The sequenced sample was peripheral blood. The receptors shown here come from a woman in her 70s with COVID-19, enrolled during active disease.

The gene calls are TRBV7-2 and TRBJ2-3, with TRBD1 matching over 8 bases. Trimming removed 5 bases from V and 7 bases from J; junction bases left unmatched: 11. CDR1 and CDR2 (germline): SGHTA, FQGNSA. This CDR3 contains 15 residues. In nucleotides, the CDR3 is TGTGCCAGCAGCCTCCGGTGGCAGGGGGCGTATACGCAGTATTTT. Translated, it gives CASSLRWQGAYTQYF.

J is TRBJ1-6 and V is TRBV7-3; a possible D gene is TRBD1 (5 bases). CDR1 and CDR2 (germline): SGHTA, FQGTGA. V lost 2 bases, J lost 8 bases, and 13 bases lay in between. This CDR3 comprises 15 residues. The CDR3 nucleotides read TGTGCCAGCAGCTTATCGGGGGGTTCAGATTCACCCCTCCACTTT. It encodes CASSLSGGSDSPLHF. Together with reference TRBV7-3 and TRBJ1-6, the CDR3 gives the full variable domain: GAGVSQTPSNKVTEKGKYVELRCDPISGHTALYWYRQSLGQGPEFLIYFQGTGAADDSGLPNDRFFAVRPEGSVSTLKIQRTERGDSAVYLCASSLSGGSDSPLHFGNGTRLTVT.

The chain combines TRBV9 with TRBJ2-2, with a possible D match to TRBD2 (5 bases). The CDR3 has 14 amino acids. The germline V and J ends were trimmed by 1 base and 4 bases, with 8 bases remaining between them. Germline assignment: CDR1 SGDLS and CDR2 YYNGEE. The CDR3: CASSVLDSTGELFF. The CDR3 bases are TGTGCCAGCAGCGTATTGGACTCCACCGGGGAGCTGTTTTTT.

This clone has only a few counts. This rearrangement joins TRBV6-1 to TRBJ1-5; D remains ambiguous. V dropped 0 bases and J dropped 0 bases, with 12 bases sitting between them. This CDR3 is 17 amino acids long. Germline V CDR1 and CDR2: MNHNS, SASEGT. The CDR3 sequence is CASSEAPSFYSNQPQHF. In DNA, the CDR3 is TGTGCCAGCAGTGAAGCGCCCAGTTTTTATAGCAATCAGCCCCAGCATTTT.

This clone was seen just once. This chain connects TRBV4-3 to TRBJ2-2, with TRBD2 matching 15 bases. V trimming: 3 bases; J trimming: 5 bases; junction bases outside the gene matches: 4. CDR1 LGHNA and CDR2 YSLEER come from the germline V gene. The CDR3 loop spans 17 amino acids. CDR3 coding DNA: TGCGCCAGCAGCCATCCCGGGACTAGCGGGGGGACCGGGGAGCTGTTTTTT. Its protein is CASSHPGTSGGTGELFF.

V is TRBV5-1 and J is TRBJ2-1, with TRBD1 matching 7 bases. Trimming took 0 bases from V and 4 from J; bases not matched to a gene: 10. The CDR3 runs 17 residues. CDR1 SGHRS and CDR2 YFSETQ come from the germline V gene. The CDR3 loop is CASSLAGVGQSYNEQFF. The CDR3 DNA is TGCGCCAGCAGCTTGGCCGGTGTGGGACAGTCATACAATGAGCAGTTCTTC.

The sample holds a few counts of this clone. The chain links TRBV11-3 to TRBJ2-4, with 9 bases aligning to TRBD2. Per germline, CDR1 SGHNT and CDR2 YENEEA. V shed 6 bases, J shed 4 bases, and the junction held 10 bases outside the gene matches. The CDR3 totals 16 residues. CDR3 amino acids: CASRVGGRAGKNIQYF. CDR3 coding DNA: TGTGCCAGCAGAGTTGGCGGGAGGGCCGGGAAAAACATTCAGTACTTC. Filled out from reference TRBV11-3 and TRBJ2-4, the complete variable domain reads EAGVVQSPRYKIIEKKQPVAFWCNPISGHNTLYWYLQNLGQGPELLIRYENEEAVDDSQLPKDRFSAERLKGVDSTLKIQPAELGDSAVYLCASRVGGRAGKNIQYFGAGTRLSVL.

The V gene is TRBV6-1, the J gene TRBJ1-2; 8 nucleotides align to TRBD1. This CDR3 comprises 14 residues. Trimming cost V 2 bases and J 2 bases; bases outside gene matches: 1. Germline V lookup: CDR1 MNHNS, CDR2 SASEGT. The DNA for the CDR3 is TGTGCCAGCAGTGAAACAGGGGGGAACTATGGCTACACCTTC. Protein product: CASSETGGNYGYTF.

The chain links TRBV5-4 to TRBJ2-1, with D possibly matching TRBD2 (6 bases). The CDR3 contains 15 residues. Germline V gives CDR1 SGHNT, CDR2 YYREEE (reference sequence). V was shortened by 1 base and J by 5 bases, with 13 bases between the two germline ends. As DNA, the CDR3 is TGTGCCAGCAGCTTGCTAGCGACACCCAACAATGAGCAGTTCTTC. Translation: CASSLLATPNNEQFF.

On this clone itself: One end of the junction varies from germline; a read error may be responsible. Other nucleotide sequences from this sample produce the same CDR3. J is TRBJ2-2 and V is TRBV4-2, with TRBD2 identical over 7 bases. The CDR3 loop spans 17 amino acids. CDR1 LGHNA and CDR2 YNFKEQ come from the germline V gene. CDR3 nucleotide sequence: TGTGCCAGTAGCCAAGGCTCCCAAGCGGGAAACACCGGGGAGCTGTTTTTT. It encodes CASSQGSQAGNTGELFF.

The table lists this clone with a few counts. The chain carries TRBV19 and TRBJ2-1; 7 positions match TRBD1. With 3 bases clipped from V and 0 bases from J, the junction kept 2 bases outside the gene matches. This CDR3 is 15 amino acids long. Germline V gene sequence: CDR1 LNHDA, CDR2 SQIVND (reference sequence). The CDR3 coding sequence is TGTGCCAGTAGTATCAGGGGGTCCTCCTACAATGAGCAGTTCTTC. As protein: CASSIRGSSYNEQFF.

The gene calls are TRBV7-9 and TRBJ2-3; maybe TRBD2 (5 bases). Germline CDR1 is SEHNR and CDR2 is FQNEAQ (reference sequence). The CDR3 consists of 14 residues. V shed 4 bases and J shed 2 bases, with 10 bases lying between them. The CDR3 sequence: CASSSERTTDTQYF. The CDR3, as DNA: TGTGCCAGCAGCTCCGAGCGGACCACAGATACGCAGTATTTT.

V usage is TRBV19 and J usage is TRBJ1-2; TRBD1 might be the D (5 bases). V lost 3 bases, J lost 5 bases, and 16 bases lay in between. This CDR3 region has 15 residues. Germline V lookup: CDR1 LNHDA, CDR2 SQIVND (reference sequence). CDR3 loop: CASSIAVGGVYGYTF. CDR3 coding DNA: TGTGCCAGTAGTATCGCGGTGGGAGGGGTTTATGGCTACACCTTC.

The rearrangement joins TRBV3-1 (or the pseudogene TRBV3-2) to TRBJ2-5; TRBD2 matches 12 bases. The germline V gene has CDR1 LGHDT and CDR2 YNNKEL (reference sequence). The CDR3 contains 15 residues. Germline trimming cut 7 bases from V and 6 bases from J; bases unmatched to any gene: 9. CDR3: CASTFRTSGMKTQYF. CDR3 in DNA: TGTGCCAGCACCTTCAGGACTAGCGGGATGAAGACCCAGTACTTC.

This rearrangement joins TRBV13 to TRBJ1-1; no clear D. V lost 7 bases and J 6 bases, leaving 12 bases between the germline ends. The CDR3 runs to 12 residues. Germline V gene sequence: CDR1 PRHDT, CDR2 FYEKMQ (reference sequence). The CDR3 is CASNLRNSEAFF. The CDR3 DNA reads TGTGCCAGCAACCTCAGGAATTCTGAAGCTTTCTTT.

V gene TRBV5-1 combines with J gene TRBJ1-1; D unclear. V shed 0 bases and J shed 6 bases, with 9 bases lying between them. CDR3 length: 13 amino acids. CDR1 SGHRS and CDR2 YFSETQ come from the germline V gene. The CDR3 bases are TGCGCCAGCAGCTTGGCGGGTTGGTCTGAAGCTTTCTTT. Amino acids: CASSLAGWSEAFF.

CDR3: CASSLTGLGTEAFF. The DNA of the CDR3 is TGTGCCAGCAGCCTTACAGGGCTCGGGACTGAAGCTTTCTTT. J is TRBJ1-1 and V is TRBV28, with D possibly TRBD1 on 6 matching bases. V lost 6 bases, J lost 5 bases, and 16 bases lay in between. The CDR3 is made up of 14 amino acids. The germline V gene has CDR1 MDHEN and CDR2 SYDVKM.

The chain links TRBV18 to TRBJ1-1, with D possibly TRBD1 on 5 matching bases. V lost 2 bases and J lost 4, with 11 bases in between. The CDR3 totals 14 residues. The germline V gene encodes CDR1 KGHSH and CDR2 LQKENI. The CDR3 DNA sequence: TGTGCCAGCTCACCAGCGGGGGATGTCACTGAAGCTTTCTTT. Its translation is CASSPAGDVTEAFF.

CDR3 protein: CASSNPGRLREQYV. The CDR3 DNA reads TGTGCCAGCAGCAACCCGGGTCGACTACGGGAGCAGTACGTC. This chain connects TRBV5-6 to TRBJ2-7; D is perhaps TRBD2 (5 bases). This CDR3 is built from 14 residues. Germline V gene lookup returns CDR1 SGHDT and CDR2 YYEEEE. Trimming took 4 bases from V and 7 from J, leaving 18 bases between them.

The chain recombines TRBV6-5 with TRBJ2-7, with a weak D call TRBD2 (5 bases). Between the trimmed V and J ends, which lost 6 bases and 1 base, there was a span of 13 bases. In germline, CDR1 is MNHEY, CDR2 SVGAGI. The CDR3 consists of 14 residues. CDR3 sequence reads: CASRYSPGSYEQYF. The DNA for the CDR3 is TGTGCCAGCAGGTATAGCCCGGGGTCCTACGAGCAGTACTTC.

The chain is built from TRBV9 and TRBJ2-1; perhaps TRBD2 as D (5 bases). CDR3 length: 15 residues. In germline, CDR1 is SGDLS, CDR2 YYNGEE. V was cut by 4 bases and J by 8 bases, with 19 bases left in between. CDR3 nucleotide sequence: TGTGCCAGCAGCCCCAGAGGCCTAGATAGCGATGAGCAGTTCTTC. Translated: CASSPRGLDSDEQFF. The full variable domain, with the rest looked up from reference TRBV9 and TRBJ2-1, is DSGVTQTPKHLITATGQRVTLRCSPRSGDLSVYWYQQSLDQGLQFLIQYYNGEERAKGNILERFSAQQFPDLHSELNLSSLELGDSALYFCASSPRGLDSDEQFFGPGTRLTVL.

V and J are TRBV6-2 or TRBV6-3 and TRBJ2-1; 12 nucleotides align to TRBD2. The CDR3 is 16 amino acids. The V gene end was trimmed by 6 bases and the J gene end by 1 base; junction bases not matched to a gene: 4. Germline V CDR1 and CDR2: MNHEY, SVGEGT. The CDR3 spells CASSQLAGGSYNEQFF. In nucleotides, the CDR3 is TGTGCCAGCAGCCAACTAGCGGGAGGTTCCTACAATGAGCAGTTCTTC.